Listed here are 29 T cell receptor beta chains from one sample, sequenced in a study of cytomegalovirus exposure and HLA in healthy donors. PCR used 60 Vbeta primers and 13 Jbeta primers. Sequencing used immunoSEQ multiplex PCR; TCRdb keeps in-frame clones, though not all of them. The profile shows some 170,000 clones, around 90% of them singletons. The sample was PBMCs. These receptors all come from a woman under 40 in good health and CMV-seronegative.

The chain links TRBV19 to TRBJ1-5; D is ambiguous. This CDR3 spans 14 amino acids. Trimming took 7 bases from V and 2 from J, leaving 12 bases between them. Germline V gene sequence: CDR1 LNHDA, CDR2 SQIVND (reference sequence). The CDR3 protein is CASNQELRNQPQHF. The DNA for the CDR3 is TGTGCCAGTAACCAAGAACTCCGCAATCAGCCCCAGCATTTT.

Details on this clone: The germline gene is not matched at one end of the junction; a read error may be the cause. This rearrangement joins TRBV27 to TRBJ2-3; TRBD1 is a possible D gene (5 bases). Germline CDR1 MNHEY, CDR2 SMNVEV (reference sequence). This CDR3 is built from 16 residues. CDR3 protein: CASGLGARRTTDTQYF. The DNA for the CDR3 is TGTGCCAGCGGTTTAGGGGCGAGAAGAACCACAGATACGCAGTATTTT.

The chain recombines TRBV2 with TRBJ2-7, with D tentatively TRBD1 (6 bases). V lost 8 bases and J 6 bases, leaving 11 bases between the germline ends. The CDR3 covers 11 residues. Germline V lookup: CDR1 SNHLY, CDR2 FYNNEI. In DNA, the CDR3 is TGTGCCAGCGTTGGGACAATCGAGCAGTACTTC. It is translated as CASVGTIEQYF. The full variable domain, rest sourced from reference TRBV2 and TRBJ2-7, is EPEVTQTPSHQVTQMGQEVILRCVPISNHLYFYWYRQILGQKVEFLVSFYNNEISEKSEIFDDQFSVERPDGSNFTLKIRSTKLEDSAMYFCASVGTIEQYFGPGTRLTVT.

The chain couples TRBV5-8 to TRBJ2-6, with a possible D match to TRBD2 (6 bases). The germline V and J ends were trimmed by 4 bases and 0 bases, with 14 bases remaining between them. Germline CDR1 SGHTS, CDR2 YDEGEE. This CDR3 is built from 17 residues. CDR3 sequence reads: CASSARGGSSGANVLTF. The CDR3, as DNA: TGTGCCAGCAGCGCCCGGGGAGGTAGCTCTGGGGCCAACGTCCTGACTTTC.

This chain uses TRBV5-1 with TRBJ2-1, with a tentative D call TRBD2 (6 bases). CDR3 length: 12 residues. Trimming pared 0 bases from V and 9 bases from J, leaving 7 bases between. Germline V gene data show CDR1 as SGHRS and CDR2 as YFSETQ. The CDR3: CASSLVGGEQFF. The CDR3 DNA sequence: TGCGCCAGCAGCTTGGTGGGGGGTGAGCAGTTCTTC.

This clone was detected once. The rearrangement links TRBV18 to TRBJ2-7; D is uncertain. Germline V lookup: CDR1 KGHSH, CDR2 LQKENI. The CDR3 runs to 12 residues. V was shortened by 5 bases and J by 2 bases, with 7 bases between the two germline ends. This chain's CDR3 is CASSGVTYEQYF. CDR3 in DNA: TGTGCCAGCTCAGGAGTCACCTACGAGCAGTACTTC.

To note about this clone: The germline gene is not matched at one end of the junction; a read error may be the cause. J is TRBJ2-5 and V is TRBV29-1; perhaps TRBD2 as D (7 bases). The germline CDR1 and CDR2 sequences are SQVTM and ANQGSEA. The CDR3 extends over 11 amino acids. CDR3 loop: CSVGREGVPHF. The DNA of the CDR3 is TGCAGCGTTGGGAGGGAGGGGGTCCCACACTTC.

V usage is TRBV6-1 and J usage is TRBJ1-2; 10 positions agree with TRBD1. Germline assignment: CDR1 MNHNS and CDR2 SASEGT. There are 15 residues in the CDR3. V lost 11 bases and J lost 4; bases outside the gene matches: 13. This CDR3 reads CAGGGQGPPLYGYTF. The CDR3 DNA sequence: TGTGCCGGAGGGGGACAGGGGCCCCCTCTCTATGGCTACACCTTC.

Concerning this clone itself: The sample carries other DNA sequences with the same CDR3. The chain recombines TRBV4-3 with TRBJ1-6, with no clear D. Per germline, CDR1 LGHNA and CDR2 YSLEER. The V and J ends lost 1 base and 10 bases respectively, with 5 bases between them. This CDR3 is built from 12 residues. This CDR3 reads CASSQGESPLHF. Written as DNA, the CDR3 is TGCGCCAGCAGCCAAGGAGAATCACCCCTCCACTTT.

The chain carries TRBV15 and TRBJ1-2, with D possibly matching TRBD1 (5 bases). Germline CDR1 and CDR2: LNHNV and YYDKDF (reference sequence). V dropped 2 bases and J dropped 5 bases, with 12 bases sitting between them. This CDR3 region has 14 residues. DNA of the CDR3: TGTGCCACCAGCAGAAGCGGAGGGGATTATGGCTACACCTTC. The encoded protein is CATSRSGGDYGYTF.

V is TRBV4-3 and J is TRBJ2-1; TRBD2 aligns across 8 bases. Germline V gene data show CDR1 as LGHNA and CDR2 as YSLEER. Trimming removed 0 bases from V and 3 bases from J; junction bases left unmatched: 1. CDR3 length: 15 residues. In DNA form, the CDR3 reads TGCGCCAGCAGCCAAGAAACTAGCGGCTACAATGAGCAGTTCTTC. This gives the protein CASSQETSGYNEQFF.

As to this clone: A read error may account for a junction end that differs from germline. The chain carries TRBV5-8 and TRBJ1-2; D perhaps matches TRBD1 (5 bases). Germline V gene sequence: CDR1 SGHTS, CDR2 YDEGEE. The length of the CDR3 is 12 residues. CDR3 protein: CTSSFQGLGYTF. In DNA, the CDR3 is TGTACCAGCAGCTTTCAGGGCCTGGGCTACACCTTC.

The chain uses TRBV4-1 and TRBJ1-5; D remains unclear. The CDR3 extends over 14 amino acids. Trimming pared 4 bases from V and 11 bases from J, leaving 18 bases between. Germline V lookup: CDR1 MGHRA, CDR2 YSYEKL. CDR3: CASSLQITPFAQHF. CDR3 DNA sequence: TGCGCCAGCAGCCTACAGATAACCCCGTTCGCCCAGCATTTT.

The rearrangement links TRBV7-8 to TRBJ2-3; the D gene is possibly TRBD2 (5 bases). CDR1 is SGHVS and CDR2 is FQNEAQ in the germline V gene. The V end lost 4 bases, the J end lost 2 bases, and 13 bases lay between the germline ends. CDR3 length equals 15 residues. This chain's CDR3 is CASSSPQADTDTQYF. The CDR3 coding sequence is TGTGCCAGCAGCTCCCCACAAGCGGACACAGATACGCAGTATTTT.

The V call is TRBV5-6, the J call TRBJ1-1; D ambiguous. The CDR3 has 14 residues. Germline V lookup: CDR1 SGHDT, CDR2 YYEEEE. V was trimmed by 4 bases and J by 0 bases, leaving 10 bases between them. The CDR3 DNA follows: TGTGCCAGCAGCCACAGAAGTTTGAACACTGAAGCTTTCTTT. It yields the protein CASSHRSLNTEAFF.

As for this clone: The identical CDR3 is also encoded by other nucleotide sequences in the sample. The J gene is TRBJ2-7, the V gene TRBV30; 8 positions match TRBD2. The CDR3 sequence is 12 residues long. Germline V lookup: CDR1 GTSNPN, CDR2 SVGIG (reference sequence). Germline trimming cut 3 bases from V and 3 bases from J; bases unmatched to any gene: 1. This chain's CDR3 is CAWSTSGYEQYF. Written as DNA, the CDR3 is TGTGCCTGGAGCACTAGCGGCTACGAGCAGTACTTC. Filled out from reference TRBV30 and TRBJ2-7, the complete variable domain reads SQTIHQWPATLVQPVGSPLSLECTVEGTSNPNLYWYRQAAGRGLQLLFYSVGIGQISSEVPQNLSASRPQDRQFILSSKKLLLSDSGFYLCAWSTSGYEQYFGPGTRLTVT.

CDR3 protein: CASLLELTTQYF. The CDR3 DNA reads as TGTGCCAGCCTTTTGGAGTTGACTACGCAGTATTTT. The chain combines TRBV2 with TRBJ2-3; no reliable D call. Germline V gene data show CDR1 as SNHLY and CDR2 as FYNNEI. Deletions cut 8 bases from V and 8 bases from J, with 14 bases between. This CDR3 has 12 residues.

This clone was recorded once. V and J are TRBV7-8 and TRBJ1-4; 8 positions match TRBD1. The CDR3 spans 15 residues. V lost 5 bases to trimming and J lost 8 bases; unmatched junction nucleotides: 10. The germline V gene encodes CDR1 SGHVS and CDR2 FQNEAQ. CDR3 in DNA: TGTGCCAGCAGCCCGAGGACAGGGCTAAGGGAAAAACTGTTTTTT. Translated: CASSPRTGLREKLFF.

The chain has TRBV9 and TRBJ1-4; the D gene is possibly TRBD1 (5 bases). Trimming removed 1 base at V and 3 bases at J, with 7 bases between. The CDR3 is 14 amino acids. CDR1 is SGDLS and CDR2 is YYNGEE in the germline V gene. The CDR3 reads CASSVQGANEKLFF. CDR3 bases: TGTGCCAGCAGCGTACAGGGTGCTAATGAAAAACTGTTTTTT. Filled out from reference TRBV9 and TRBJ1-4, the complete variable domain reads DSGVTQTPKHLITATGQRVTLRCSPRSGDLSVYWYQQSLDQGLQFLIQYYNGEERAKGNILERFSAQQFPDLHSELNLSSLELGDSALYFCASSVQGANEKLFFGSGTQLSVL.

The gene calls are TRBV25-1 and TRBJ2-7; possibly TRBD2 for D (7 bases). CDR1 is MGHDK, CDR2 SYGVNS, per germline. The ends were cut back, 8 bases at V and 6 bases at J, with 14 bases in the middle. This CDR3 contains 12 residues. CDR3 nucleotide sequence: TGTGCCAGCTGGGGGGGGGCTGGCGAGCAGTACTTC. It specifies CASWGGAGEQYF.

The genes are TRBV4-3 and TRBJ2-1; tentative D call: TRBD2 (5 bases). This CDR3 comprises 15 residues. The V gene lost 1 base and the J gene lost 3 bases, with 10 bases spanning the gap. Germline values: CDR1 LGHNA, CDR2 YSLEER. In nucleotides, the CDR3 is TGCGCCAGCAGCCAAGGCGCAGCGGACTACAATGAGCAGTTCTTC. This encodes CASSQGAADYNEQFF.

This clone was seen just once. The chain uses TRBV4-1 and TRBJ2-7, with TRBD2 identical over 9 bases. Trimming removed 2 bases from V and 2 bases from J; junction bases left unmatched: 16. CDR3 size: 19 residues. Germline-derived CDR1 and CDR2 are MGHRA and YSYEKL. CDR3 in DNA: TGCGCCAGCAGCCAACCAGCAGCGAGGACGACTAGCGGAACCTACGAGCAGTACTTC. Residues: CASSQPAARTTSGTYEQYF.

The chain combines TRBV7-2 with TRBJ1-3, with unresolved D. V was trimmed by 5 bases and J by 0 bases, leaving 14 bases between them. The germline CDR1 and CDR2 sequences are SGHTA and FQGNSA. There are 16 residues in the CDR3. CDR3 in amino acids: CASSRLVVTSGNTIYF. Here the CDR3 DNA reads TGTGCCAGCAGCCGTTTGGTAGTTACCTCTGGAAACACCATATATTTT.

This clone is a singleton in its sample. The chain is built from TRBV6-5 and TRBJ1-6; 7 nucleotides match TRBD1. Germline lookup yields CDR1 MNHEY and CDR2 SVGAGI. Unmatched junction bases numbered 11, after V lost 4 bases and J lost 8 bases. This CDR3 has 16 residues. The CDR3 here is CASSFGTAAWDSPLHF. The CDR3, as DNA: TGTGCCAGCAGTTTCGGGACAGCCGCTTGGGATTCACCCCTCCACTTT.

This clone came up once. The chain links TRBV4-1 to TRBJ2-2, with D possibly being TRBD2 (5 bases). Trimming took off 0 bases at V and 7 bases at J, with 12 bases between the two ends. The CDR3 totals 15 residues. The germline gives CDR1 MGHRA, CDR2 YSYEKL. CDR3 nucleotides: TGCGCCAGCAGCCAAGAGGGATCGGGGAGCGGGGAGCTGTTTTTT. This codes for CASSQEGSGSGELFF.

This chain joins TRBV15 and TRBJ2-5; possible D gene TRBD1, 6 bases. The DNA matches TRBJ2-7 better at its end, which makes the J call doubtful. Per the germline V gene, CDR1 is LNHNV and CDR2 is YYDKDF (reference sequence). The CDR3 sequence is 13 residues long. CDR3 amino acids: CATSSTGPYEQYF. CDR3 nucleotides: TGTGCCACCAGCAGTACAGGGCCCTACGAGCAGTACTTC.

The chain combines TRBV19 with TRBJ1-1; 8 nucleotides line up with TRBD1. Germline CDR1 reads LNHDA; CDR2 reads SQIVND (reference sequence). The CDR3 has 16 amino acids. The V and J ends lost 5 bases and 1 base, in that order; junction bases with no gene match: 9. The CDR3 sequence is CASSLIYRGENTEAFF. CDR3 nucleotide sequence: TGTGCCAGTAGTTTGATTTACAGGGGGGAGAACACTGAAGCTTTCTTT.

This chain connects TRBV5-1 to TRBJ2-5; no clear D. Germline CDR1 is SGHRS and CDR2 is YFSETQ. Between the trimmed V and J ends, which lost 4 bases and 7 bases, there was a span of 8 bases. The CDR3 consists of 11 residues. This CDR3 reads CASSVAVTQYF. CDR3 in DNA: TGCGCCAGCAGCGTAGCTGTGACCCAGTACTTC.

The sample holds a few counts of this clone. Germline and junction disagree at one end, which may indicate a read error. This chain connects TRBV6-1 to TRBJ1-1, with D tentatively TRBD1 (5 bases). CDR1 is MNHNS and CDR2 is SASEGT in the germline V gene. There are 13 residues in the CDR3. The CDR3 protein is CAGRDFLNTEAFF. The DNA of the CDR3 is TGTGCCGGCAGGGACTTCTTGAACACTGAAGCTTTCTTT.